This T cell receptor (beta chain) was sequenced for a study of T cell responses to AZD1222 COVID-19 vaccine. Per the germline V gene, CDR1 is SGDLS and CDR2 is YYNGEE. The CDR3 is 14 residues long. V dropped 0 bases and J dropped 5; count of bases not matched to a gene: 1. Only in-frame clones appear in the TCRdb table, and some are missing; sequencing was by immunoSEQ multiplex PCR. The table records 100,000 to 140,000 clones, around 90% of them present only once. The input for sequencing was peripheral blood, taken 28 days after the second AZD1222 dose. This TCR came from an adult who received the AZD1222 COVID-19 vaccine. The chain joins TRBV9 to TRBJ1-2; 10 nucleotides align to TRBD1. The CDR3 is CASSVGQGAYGYTF. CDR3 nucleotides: TGTGCCAGCAGCGTAGGACAGGGGGCGTATGGCTACACCTTC. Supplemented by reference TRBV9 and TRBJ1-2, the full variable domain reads DSGVTQTPKHLITATGQRVTLRCSPRSGDLSVYWYQQSLDQGLQFLIQYYNGEERAKGNILERFSAQQFPDLHSELNLSSLELGDSALYFCASSVGQGAYGYTFGSGTRLTVV.